A selection of T cell receptor beta chains follows, all from one sample in a study of blood T cell repertoires in COVID-19. This table comes from immunoSEQ multiplex PCR, and its TCRdb copy is limited to in-frame clones, with some not included. The sample yields 150,000 to 200,000 clones, about 86% seen once. Specimen: peripheral blood. All receptors derive from a woman in her 70s with COVID-19, enrolled during active disease. Each CDR3 is given with its conserved first and last residue. Each record gives: clone size, J gene, V gene, D gene, CDR3 protein, CDR3 DNA. A D gene is named only where the DNA matches it firmly. Not every row has a clone size; where given, it reads once, few, many or a size class.

-,TRBJ2-7,TRBV5-1,-,CASSIGGGEPIEQYF,TGCGCCAGCAGCATTGGTGGCGGGGAGCCCATCGAGCAGTACTTC
-,TRBJ1-4,TRBV7-8,-,CASSLAREVKLFF,TGTGCCAGCAGCTTAGCGCGGGAAGTGAAACTGTTTTTT
once,TRBJ2-7,TRBV6-5,TRBD1,CASRALRDSSYEQYF,TGTGCCAGCAGGGCTCTCCGGGACAGTTCCTACGAGCAGTACTTC
-,TRBJ1-6,TRBV19,-,CASTSRGLSYNSPLHF,TGTGCCAGTACTTCACGGGGACTCTCCTATAATTCACCCCTCCACTTT
-,TRBJ2-6,TRBV6-6,TRBD1,CASSLPMQGATGANVLTF,TGTGCCAGCAGTCTCCCTATGCAGGGGGCGACTGGGGCCAACGTCCTGACTTTC
-,TRBJ1-2,TRBV18,-,CASSQGSGDYGYTF,TGTGCCAGCTCACAGGGTTCGGGAGACTATGGCTACACCTTC
-,TRBJ2-1,TRBV7-9,TRBD2,CASSLWGGNEQFF,TGTGCCAGCAGCTTATGGGGGGGCAATGAGCAGTTCTTC
-,TRBJ1-2,TRBV28,TRBD1,CASSFEGARGYTF,TGTGCCAGCAGTTTCGAGGGGGCGCGGGGCTACACCTTC
-,TRBJ2-3,TRBV7-8,TRBD1,CASSGDRDEIYTQYF,TGTGCCAGCAGCGGCGACAGGGACGAGATTTATACGCAGTATTTT
-,TRBJ2-1,TRBV5-1,TRBD2,CASSLLAGMGNEQFF,TGCGCCAGCAGCTTGCTAGCGGGGATGGGGAATGAGCAGTTCTTC
-,TRBJ2-7,TRBV7-2,TRBD1,CASSSRTGSSYEQYF,TGTGCCAGCAGCTCTCGGACAGGGAGCTCCTACGAGCAGTACTTC
-,TRBJ2-1,TRBV5-4,-,CASSLAGSLYNEQFF,TGTGCCAGCAGCTTGGCTGGCTCTTTGTACAATGAGCAGTTCTTC
-,TRBJ1-2,TRBV28,-,CASSQLSYRVNYGYTF,TGTGCCAGCAGTCAACTTTCTTACAGGGTTAACTATGGCTACACCTTC
-,TRBJ1-2,TRBV2,-,CASRGGNYGYTF,TGTGCCAGCAGGGGCGGGAACTATGGCTACACCTTC
-,TRBJ2-5,TRBV9,-,CASSGNGQETQYF,TGTGCCAGCAGCGGTAACGGCCAAGAGACCCAGTACTTC
-,TRBJ2-7,TRBV5-4,TRBD1,CASSSPRAGGRNEQYF,TGTGCCAGCAGCTCCCCGAGGGCAGGGGGCCGGAACGAGCAGTACTTC
-,TRBJ2-1,TRBV2,-,CASSRPGRSYNEQFF,TGTGCCAGCAGTCGGCCAGGGCGTTCCTACAATGAGCAGTTCTTC
-,TRBJ1-6,TRBV7-8,TRBD1,CASSLEGADSPLHF,TGTGCCAGCAGCTTAGAGGGGGCTGATTCACCCCTCCACTTT
-,TRBJ1-2,TRBV9,TRBD1,CASSVGQGLYGYTF,TGTGCCAGCAGCGTAGGACAGGGGTTATATGGCTACACCTTC
-,TRBJ2-7,TRBV5-1,-,CASSLGPTYEQYF,TGCGCCAGCAGCTTGGGGCCGACCTACGAGCAGTACTTC
-,TRBJ1-5,TRBV2,-,CASSEYYSNQPQHF,TGTGCCAGCAGTGAATATTATAGCAATCAGCCCCAGCATTTT
few,TRBJ2-1,TRBV15,-,CATSRQGYNEQFF,TGTGCCACCAGCCGACAAGGCTACAATGAGCAGTTCTTC
-,TRBJ2-2,TRBV4-2,-,CASSQTQITGELFF,TGTGCCAGCAGCCAAACACAGATCACCGGGGAGCTGTTTTTT
-,TRBJ2-5,TRBV5-4,TRBD1,CASSTGPTGGEETQYF,TGTGCCAGCAGCACGGGGCCGACAGGGGGCGAAGAGACCCAGTACTTC
-,TRBJ1-2,TRBV5-6,-,CASSLVQAYGYTF,TGTGCCAGCAGCTTGGTCCAGGCTTATGGCTACACCTTC
-,TRBJ1-1,TRBV6-5,-,CASSYLATGKFEAFF,TGTGCCAGCAGTTACCTAGCCACAGGGAAATTCGAGGCTTTCTTT
-,TRBJ1-2,TRBV5-1,TRBD1,CASSQSGTGYGYTF,TGCGCCAGCAGCCAATCCGGGACAGGGTATGGCTACACCTTC
-,TRBJ1-5,TRBV2,-,CASSVSHPSNQPQHF,TGTGCCAGCAGTGTAAGCCATCCTAGCAATCAGCCCCAGCATTTT
-,TRBJ1-6,TRBV5-1,-,CASSALTSNSPLHF,TGCGCCAGCAGCGCGCTAACGTCTAATTCACCCCTCCACTTT
-,TRBJ1-3,TRBV18,TRBD1,CASSPSWTGSGNTIYF,TGTGCCAGCTCACCCAGTTGGACAGGCTCTGGAAACACCATATATTTT
-,TRBJ1-1,TRBV3-1/TRBV3-2,-,CASSQNMNTEAFF,TGTGCCAGCAGCCAGAACATGAACACTGAAGCTTTCTTT
-,TRBJ1-2,TRBV7-9,TRBD1,CASSSMSTGVKGYTF,TGTGCCAGCAGCTCCATGAGTACAGGGGTAAAAGGCTACACCTTC
-,TRBJ2-5,TRBV27,TRBD2,CASSYSLAGIQETQYF,TGTGCCAGCAGTTACTCACTAGCGGGGATCCAAGAGACCCAGTACTTC
-,TRBJ2-5,TRBV5-1,TRBD2,CASSRLGRAQETQYF,TGCGCCAGCAGCCGGCTTGGGAGGGCTCAAGAGACCCAGTACTTC
-,TRBJ2-7,TRBV7-2,-,CASRPKAAGYREQYF,TGTGCCAGCAGACCAAAGGCCGCAGGGTATCGCGAGCAGTACTTC
-,TRBJ2-5,TRBV24-1,TRBD2,CATSDLTSGQETQYF,TGTGCCACCAGTGATTTGACTAGCGGCCAAGAGACCCAGTACTTC
-,TRBJ1-1,TRBV28,-,CASSLNGKWGLNTEAFF,TGTGCCAGCAGTTTAAATGGCAAATGGGGCCTGAACACTGAAGCTTTCTTT
-,TRBJ2-7,TRBV20-1,-,CSASDEQYF,TGCAGTGCTAGCGACGAGCAGTACTTC
-,TRBJ1-6,TRBV10-3,-,CATGKDNPDSPLHF,TGTGCCACAGGAAAAGACAACCCCGATTCACCCCTCCACTTT
few,TRBJ2-7,TRBV7-8,TRBD1,CASSPRTGASSYEQYF,TGTGCCAGCAGCCCACGGACAGGGGCCAGCTCCTACGAGCAGTACTTC